A single T cell receptor beta chain is shown here with its context. Its target is not known. Samples underwent the assay at deep level. Sorted subsets were amplified in replicate PCRs using around 200 ng DNA, roughly 30,000 T cell genomes. Assay: immunoSEQ multiplex PCR; the TCRdb copy retains only in-frame clones and omits some. The sample includes over 2,000,000 clones, around 93% of them seen just once. This sample was included in a study of shared clonotypes between healthy human individuals. Study findings and constraints: A few donors showed sharing of approximately 4.7% of naive CD4 clonotypes.

CD8 cells classed as naive were CD45RO-negative and positively selected for CCR7, excluding terminally differentiated effector memory CD45RA+ cells. Study donors comprised healthy, HIV-negative adults devoid of recent acute infection or vaccination. From germline, CDR1 is MRHNA and CDR2 SNTAGT. The CDR3 totals 15 residues. V lost 2 bases and J 0 bases, leaving 8 bases between the germline ends. The rearrangement links TRBV6-4 to TRBJ2-4, with D possibly being TRBD1 (5 bases). This clonotype was sampled from a man younger than 30 in good health. Some clones in this sample may be carry-over from other donors' samples. Sequences were obtained from naive CD8+ T cells from PBMCs. The CDR3 coding sequence is TGTGCCAGCAGTGACCGACAGTTAGCCAAAAACATTCAGTACTTC. Amino acid sequence: CASSDRQLAKNIQYF.